This TCR beta chain comes out of a study of cytomegalovirus exposure and HLA in healthy donors. Healthy people donating bone marrow made up the donors. Study-wide results and caveats: Specific recognition of CMV antigens was confirmed in vitro for a few chains (all CMV-associated).

The PCR had 60 Vbeta and 13 Jbeta primers. As handled by the study authors: As a later analysis found, there were tens of millions of unique TCR beta chains, of which about 10 million were shared. Method: immunoSEQ multiplex PCR; TCRdb's copy keeps in-frame clones and lacks some. Clonal size and the V and J genes are those of that table, whereas D and trimming came from the DNA. There are 150,000 or so clones in the sample; almost 80% occur only once, and about 14% lies in the top ten. V shed 0 bases, J shed 5 bases, and the junction held 9 bases outside the gene matches. Germline CDR1 LGHNA, CDR2 YSLEER. The CDR3 runs to 18 residues. This clone is a singleton in its sample. What it binds is unknown.

This sequence joins TRBV4-3 and TRBJ2-3; 12 bases are a match to TRBD2. The sequence was collected from a man aged 45-60 years in good health and CMV-seropositive. Material: PBMCs. The chain's CDR3 is CASSQERLAGGRGDTQYF. CDR3 in DNA: TGCGCCAGCAGCCAAGAACGCCTAGCGGGGGGGAGGGGAGATACGCAGTATTTT.